This TCR beta chain was documented in a study of CD8+ T cells in alopecia areata. Study background: Dosing spanned 6 to 18 months on tofacitinib, then 6 months off drug.

Following extraction, RNA underwent reverse transcription to cDNA, which served as the sequencing template. Some clones are missing from TCRdb's copy, which holds only in-frame ones; the method was immunoSEQ multiplex PCR. Of fewer than 250,000 clones in the sample, about three fifths were seen once. With respect to this clone: The sample has other DNA sequences that encode this CDR3 too.

V was pared by 0 bases and J by 4 bases, with 7 bases between. This CDR3 comprises 12 residues. Per the germline V gene, CDR1 is GTSNPN and CDR2 is SVGIG (reference sequence). Specified treatment: oral pan-JAK inhibitor, 5-10 mg twice daily. Collected material from alopecia areata patients comprised lesional scalp punch biopsies and peripheral blood. The sequenced sample was CD4+ T cells sorted from blood, obtained at week 4, from a patient treated with tofacitinib. The receptor's source is a human donor with alopecia areata. The chain recombines TRBV30 with TRBJ2-7, with D perhaps matching TRBD1 (6 bases). CDR3 protein: CAWSVTGYEQYF. In DNA form, the CDR3 reads TGTGCCTGGAGTGTAACAGGGTACGAGCAGTACTTC.